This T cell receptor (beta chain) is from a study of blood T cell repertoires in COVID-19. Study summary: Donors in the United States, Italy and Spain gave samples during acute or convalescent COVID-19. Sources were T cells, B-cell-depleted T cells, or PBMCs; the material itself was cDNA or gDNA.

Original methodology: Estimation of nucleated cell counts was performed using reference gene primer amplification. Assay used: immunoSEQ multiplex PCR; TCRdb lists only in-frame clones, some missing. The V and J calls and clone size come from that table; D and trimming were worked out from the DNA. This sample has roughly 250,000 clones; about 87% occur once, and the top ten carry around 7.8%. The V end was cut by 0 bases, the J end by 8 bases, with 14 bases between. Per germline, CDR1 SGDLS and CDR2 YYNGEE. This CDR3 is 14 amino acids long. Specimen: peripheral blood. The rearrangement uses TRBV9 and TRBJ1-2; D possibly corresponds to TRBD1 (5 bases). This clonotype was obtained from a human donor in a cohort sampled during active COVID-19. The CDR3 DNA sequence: TGTGCCAGCAGCGTAGCTACCTGGAGGGACGGCTACACCTTC. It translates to CASSVATWRDGYTF.